Presented here are 32 T cell receptor beta chains from one specimen sequenced in a study of blood T cell repertoires in COVID-19. The data were produced by immunoSEQ multiplex PCR, yet TCRdb's version contains in-frame clones alone and is incomplete. The repertoire has around 9,500 clones, 81% of them found once; the top ten carry roughly 24%. The sample taken for sequencing was peripheral blood. Receptors were obtained from a man aged 55 to 70 with active COVID-19.

V is TRBV4-3 and J is TRBJ2-3; tentative D call: TRBD2 (6 bases). CDR3 size: 15 residues. Trimming cost V 0 bases and J 5 bases, with 12 bases left between them. CDR1 LGHNA and CDR2 YSLEER come from the germline V gene. The CDR3 sequence is CASSQDDNGGDTQYF. The DNA for the CDR3 is TGCGCCAGCAGCCAAGATGATAACGGGGGAGATACGCAGTATTTT.

This clone appeared once. This sequence joins TRBV5-6 and TRBJ2-1, with 8 positions matching TRBD2. The CDR3 spans 17 residues. J lost 4 bases, V lost 6 bases, and 15 bases had no gene match. CDR1 and CDR2 (germline): SGHDT, YYEEEE. CDR3 nucleotides: TGTGCCAGCACCCTCAGGACGCAGCGGGAGAGGTACAATGAGCAGTTCTTC. Amino acid sequence: CASTLRTQRERYNEQFF.

CDR3 coding DNA: TGTGCCAGCAGCCTACCAACACTAGCGGGAGACGGCGGGGAGCTGTTTTTT. Translation gives CASSLPTLAGDGGELFF. The chain couples TRBV5-6 to TRBJ2-2, with TRBD2 identical over 11 bases. Germline V lookup: CDR1 SGHDT, CDR2 YYEEEE. V dropped 4 bases and J dropped 7; count of bases not matched to a gene: 12. The CDR3 consists of 17 residues.

V is TRBV6-6 and J is TRBJ2-7; 9 bases line up with TRBD1. This CDR3 spans 16 amino acids. V lost 1 base to trimming and J lost 7 bases; unmatched junction nucleotides: 11. CDR1 MNHNY and CDR2 SVGAGI come from the germline V gene (reference sequence). The CDR3 DNA reads TGTGCCAGCAGTTACTATCCGGGACAGGGCCTGTCGGAGCAGTACTTC. Its protein is CASSYYPGQGLSEQYF.

In this sample, this clone turned up a few times. This sequence joins TRBV2 and TRBJ2-1, with 7 bases lining up with TRBD2. The CDR3 loop spans 16 amino acids. Trimming took 3 bases from V and 6 from J; bases not matched to a gene: 11. Germline CDR1 and CDR2: SNHLY and FYNNEI. The CDR3 loop is CASSEGRGLGANEQFF. The CDR3 coding sequence is TGTGCCAGCAGTGAGGGGAGGGGTCTTGGGGCCAATGAGCAGTTCTTC.

This clone was seen a few times. CDR3 nucleotide sequence: TGTGCCAGCAGCCTCGGGGGGTCAGATACGCAGTATTTT. Protein product: CASSLGGSDTQYF. The chain links TRBV5-4 to TRBJ2-3; 7 nucleotides line up with TRBD2. The CDR3 sequence is 13 residues long. With 4 bases clipped from V and 4 bases from J, the junction kept 3 bases outside the gene matches. Germline CDR1 and CDR2: SGHNT and YYREEE (reference sequence).

V is TRBV2 and J is TRBJ2-3; possible D gene TRBD1, 5 bases. V lost 6 bases, J lost 4 bases, and 14 bases lay in between. This CDR3 is 14 amino acids long. Looked up from germline, CDR1 is SNHLY and CDR2 is FYNNEI. CDR3 in DNA: TGTGCCAGCAGATACTCCCTAGGGGCAGATACGCAGTATTTT. Protein: CASRYSLGADTQYF. Looking up the rest from reference TRBV2 and TRBJ2-3 gives the full variable domain: EPEVTQTPSHQVTQMGQEVILRCVPISNHLYFYWYRQILGQKVEFLVSFYNNEISEKSEIFDDQFSVERPDGSNFTLKIRSTKLEDSAMYFCASRYSLGADTQYFGPGTRLTVL.

The chain employs TRBV11-2 and TRBJ1-5; TRBD1 is a possible D gene (6 bases). Germline V gene sequence: CDR1 SGHAT, CDR2 FQNNGV. This CDR3 contains 14 residues. V lost 3 bases to trimming and J lost 6 bases, with 12 bases between them. CDR3 sequence reads: CASSLTGIGQPQHF. CDR3 DNA: TGTGCCAGCAGCTTGACAGGAATCGGTCAGCCCCAGCATTTT.

Written as DNA, the CDR3 is TGCAGCGTGAATACGCCAGGGACAGGGGACGAGCAGTACTTC. This gives the protein CSVNTPGTGDEQYF. The V gene is TRBV29-1, the J gene TRBJ2-7, with 10 bases identical to TRBD1. J was trimmed by 5 bases and V by 6 bases; bases with no gene match: 10. CDR1 and CDR2 from the germline V gene are SQVTM and ANQGSEA. The CDR3 spans 14 residues.

The chain carries TRBV28 and TRBJ2-5; 13 bases are a match to TRBD2. V trimming: 2 bases; J trimming: 2 bases; junction bases outside the gene matches: 14. This CDR3 is built from 20 residues. Germline V lookup: CDR1 MDHEN, CDR2 SYDVKM. The CDR3 is CASSLGLAGVHSNIQETQYF. The CDR3, as DNA: TGTGCCAGCAGTTTAGGACTAGCGGGGGTCCACTCAAATATTCAAGAGACCCAGTACTTC.

The rearrangement links TRBV6-5 to TRBJ1-1; the D is unclear. Trimming shortened V by 9 bases and J by 0 bases, and 11 bases separated the two germline ends. The CDR3 has 13 amino acids. Germline CDR1 is MNHEY and CDR2 is SVGAGI. The CDR3 nucleotides are TGTGCCAGTAGGCGGTCGGTGAACACTGAAGCTTTCTTT. It codes for CASRRSVNTEAFF.

The chain recombines TRBV7-3 with TRBJ2-3; weak D call: TRBD1 (5 bases). V was clipped by 1 base and J by 2 bases, with 10 bases between them. Germline V gene data show CDR1 as SGHTA and CDR2 as FQGTGA. The CDR3 has 15 residues. CDR3 sequence (DNA): TGTGCCAGCAGCTTAATCGGCAGGGACACAGATACGCAGTATTTT. Encoded protein: CASSLIGRDTDTQYF.

The chain carries TRBV18 and TRBJ1-4; possible D gene TRBD1, 6 bases. Germline V lookup: CDR1 KGHSH, CDR2 LQKENI. Trimming took off 0 bases at V and 8 bases at J, with 13 bases between the two ends. The CDR3 loop spans 15 amino acids. The DNA of the CDR3 is TGTGCCAGCTCACCACCCGGCAGGGGCGGCGAAAAACTGTTTTTT. This translates into CASSPPGRGGEKLFF.

This clone is judged medium-sized. V usage is TRBV29-1 and J usage is TRBJ1-2; TRBD1 aligns across 8 bases. This CDR3 has 14 amino acids. The V gene end was trimmed by 0 bases and the J gene end by 5 bases; junction bases not matched to a gene: 5. The germline V gene has CDR1 SQVTM and CDR2 ANQGSEA. Written as DNA, the CDR3 is TGCAGCGTTGAAGAGAGGGACAGGCGATATGGCTACACCTTC. Protein product: CSVEERDRRYGYTF. Full variable domain (outside the CDR3, taken from reference TRBV29-1 and TRBJ1-2): SAVISQKPSRDICQRGTSLTIQCQVDSQVTMMFWYRQQPGQSLTLIATANQGSEATYESGFVIDKFPISRPNLTFSTLTVSNMSPEDSSIYLCSVEERDRRYGYTFGSGTRLTVV.

This clone has a handful of counts. The J gene is TRBJ2-5, the V gene TRBV7-2, with no clear D. Germline assignment: CDR1 SGHTA and CDR2 FQGNSA. The CDR3 has 13 amino acids. The V and J ends lost 1 base and 5 bases respectively, with 8 bases between them. CDR3: CASSLEMEETQYF. The DNA of the CDR3 is TGTGCCAGCAGCTTAGAGATGGAGGAGACCCAGTACTTC.

The rearrangement joins TRBV18 to TRBJ1-2; 8 bases are a match to TRBD1. This CDR3 comprises 17 residues. The V gene end was trimmed by 2 bases and the J gene end by 0 bases; junction bases not matched to a gene: 8. Germline CDR1 reads KGHSH; CDR2 reads LQKENI. CDR3 DNA: TGTGCCAGCTCACCAATACCGGGACAGGCAGCTAACTATGGCTACACCTTC. Translating gives CASSPIPGQAANYGYTF.

The chain combines TRBV7-2 with TRBJ1-1; D possibly corresponds to TRBD1 (6 bases). V lost 2 bases and J lost 4, with 14 bases in between. This CDR3 is built from 15 residues. Looked up from germline, CDR1 is SGHTA and CDR2 is FQGNSA. The CDR3 DNA reads as TGTGCCAGCAGCTTATGGGGAGGGGGGAGCACTGAAGCTTTCTTT. This codes for CASSLWGGGSTEAFF.

The chain links TRBV11-2 to TRBJ1-6; no clear D. V was trimmed by 1 base and J by 9 bases, leaving 7 bases between them. This CDR3 is built from 13 residues. Germline V lookup: CDR1 SGHAT, CDR2 FQNNGV. The CDR3 region is CASSLGGFSPLHF. CDR3 in DNA: TGTGCCAGCAGCTTAGGAGGGTTTTCACCCCTCCACTTT. The full variable domain, with the rest looked up from reference TRBV11-2 and TRBJ1-6, is EAGVAQSPRYKIIEKRQSVAFWCNPISGHATLYWYQQILGQGPKLLIQFQNNGVVDDSQLPKDRFSAERLKGVDSTLKIQPAKLEDSAVYLCASSLGGFSPLHFGNGTRLTVT.

V is TRBV10-3 and J is TRBJ1-1; D not resolved. The CDR3 consists of 13 residues. CDR1 and CDR2 (germline): ENHRY, SYGVKD. V lost 7 bases and J lost 1, with 10 bases in between. The CDR3 here is CAIKRGSNTEAFF. CDR3 bases: TGTGCCATCAAGAGAGGATCGAACACTGAAGCTTTCTTT.

V gene TRBV11-3 combines with J gene TRBJ2-1; the D gene is possibly TRBD2 (5 bases). The germline V gene encodes CDR1 SGHNT and CDR2 YENEEA. There are 14 residues in the CDR3. V lost 3 bases and J lost 6, with 12 bases in between. CDR3 in DNA: TGTGCCAGCAGCTTGAGGGATAAGGCCAATGAGCAGTTCTTC. Protein: CASSLRDKANEQFF.

The V call is TRBV2, the J call TRBJ2-2; D may be TRBD1 (5 bases). V dropped 6 bases and J dropped 4 bases, with 18 bases sitting between them. From germline, CDR1 is SNHLY and CDR2 FYNNEI. CDR3 length: 16 residues. As DNA, the CDR3 is TGTGCCAGCAGGGCTGGTTGGGGCAGCAGCACCGGGGAGCTGTTTTTT. Its translation: CASRAGWGSSTGELFF.

The chain couples TRBV19 to TRBJ2-3; no reliable D call. From germline, CDR1 is LNHDA and CDR2 SQIVND (reference sequence). This CDR3 has 14 residues. Deletions cut 3 bases from V and 1 base from J, with 8 bases between. The CDR3, as DNA: TGTGCCAGTAGTATCGGAGTAGGCACAGATACGCAGTATTTT. Residues: CASSIGVGTDTQYF.

The rearrangement joins TRBV2 to TRBJ2-7, with 7 positions matching TRBD1. J gave up 7 bases and V 5 bases, and 11 bases lay outside the gene matches. Germline CDR1 and CDR2: SNHLY and FYNNEI. There are 14 residues in the CDR3. This CDR3 reads CASSKDRHTREQYF. In nucleotides, the CDR3 is TGTGCCAGCAGTAAGGACAGGCATACGAGGGAGCAGTACTTC.

The genes are TRBV5-4 and TRBJ1-4, with 9 bases lining up with TRBD1. This CDR3 comprises 17 residues. V shed 0 bases and J 6 bases; nucleotides not matched to a gene: 9. CDR1 and CDR2 (germline): SGHNT, YYREEE (reference sequence). CDR3 sequence reads: CASSLGGQGRLDEKLFF. CDR3 in DNA: TGTGCCAGCAGCTTGGGGGGACAGGGAAGGCTGGATGAAAAACTGTTTTTT.

The V gene is TRBV4-2, the J gene TRBJ2-7; 7 positions match TRBD1. The J segment lost 9 bases and the V segment lost 4 bases, leaving 18 bases of the junction unmatched. CDR3 length: 16 residues. Germline V gene sequence: CDR1 LGHNA, CDR2 YNFKEQ. The CDR3 sequence is CASSLVTSVQDRPQYF. In DNA, the CDR3 is TGTGCCAGCAGCCTTGTTACTTCCGTCCAGGACAGGCCGCAGTACTTC.

The chain links TRBV7-3 to TRBJ2-1; possible D gene TRBD2, 7 bases. The V end lost 6 bases, the J end lost 6 bases, and 18 bases lay between the germline ends. The CDR3 extends over 15 amino acids. The germline V gene has CDR1 SGHTA and CDR2 FQGTGA. DNA for the CDR3: TGTGCCAGCAGTGGCAGGGGAGGGCGGACCAATGAGCAGTTCTTC. Translated: CASSGRGGRTNEQFF.

This sequence joins TRBV6-2 or TRBV6-3 and TRBJ2-7; the D gene is possibly TRBD1 (5 bases). The CDR3 loop spans 14 amino acids. CDR1 MNHEY and CDR2 SVGEGT come from the germline V gene. Trimming pared 2 bases from V and 6 bases from J, leaving 14 bases between. In DNA, the CDR3 is TGTGCCAGCAGTTACGGCAGGGAAGGTGGCGAGCAGTACTTC. It is translated as CASSYGREGGEQYF.

A single count supports this clone. The chain has TRBV2 and TRBJ2-5; the match to TRBD2 covers 10 bases. The germline V gene encodes CDR1 SNHLY and CDR2 FYNNEI. Trimming at V came to 2 bases and at J to 1 base, leaving 1 base not matched to a gene. The CDR3 covers 15 residues. Written as DNA, the CDR3 is TGTGCCAGCAGTGAACCTAGCGGGGGCCAAGAGACCCAGTACTTC. Its translation is CASSEPSGGQETQYF.

The rearrangement links TRBV28 to TRBJ1-1; 8 nucleotides align to TRBD1. The CDR3 loop spans 15 amino acids. The V segment lost 6 bases and the J segment 2 bases; nucleotides outside the gene matches: 8. Germline CDR1 reads MDHEN; CDR2 reads SYDVKM. The CDR3 sequence is CASSRTDRVNTEAFF. The CDR3 nucleotides read TGTGCCAGCAGCCGCACGGACAGGGTCAACACTGAAGCTTTCTTT.

The rearrangement links TRBV2 to TRBJ2-3; the D is unclear. The CDR3 totals 12 residues. Trimming took 5 bases from V and 0 from J, leaving 3 bases between them. CDR1 is SNHLY and CDR2 is FYNNEI in the germline V gene. CDR3 nucleotide sequence: TGTGCCAGCAGTACTAGCACAGATACGCAGTATTTT. It is translated as CASSTSTDTQYF.

The V gene is TRBV28, the J gene TRBJ2-3, with TRBD2 identical over 12 bases. The CDR3 length is 18 residues. Looked up from germline, CDR1 is MDHEN and CDR2 is SYDVKM. J gave up 5 bases and V 5 bases, and 14 bases lay outside the gene matches. In nucleotides, the CDR3 is TGTGCCAGCAGTCTCCCCCCTGCTAGCGGGAGGGGGATAGATACGCAGTATTTT. Its translation is CASSLPPASGRGIDTQYF.

The chain uses TRBV7-3 and TRBJ2-5; D might be TRBD1 (6 bases). Germline values: CDR1 SGHTA, CDR2 FQGTGA. Trimming pared 5 bases from V and 3 bases from J, leaving 10 bases between. The CDR3 has 13 residues. CDR3 protein: CASSDNREETQYF. The CDR3 DNA reads as TGTGCCAGCAGCGATAACAGGGAAGAGACCCAGTACTTC. Drawing the rest from reference TRBV7-3 and TRBJ2-5, the complete variable domain is GAGVSQTPSNKVTEKGKYVELRCDPISGHTALYWYRQSLGQGPEFLIYFQGTGAADDSGLPNDRFFAVRPEGSVSTLKIQRTERGDSAVYLCASSDNREETQYFGPGTRLLVL.